This TCR beta chain was observed in a study of OX40 agonist ivuxolimab in advanced cancers. Study context: Patients were infused with ivuxolimab every 2 weeks at 0.01 to 10 mg/kg. Every patient in dose escalation had hepatocellular carcinoma, melanoma, renal cell or head and neck cancer. Study-wide points: On average, a greater number of expanded clones characterised CD8+ T cells relative to CD4+.

Sequenced by immunoSEQ multiplex PCR; TCRdb stores in-frame clones only, minus some. Here the sample spans under 70,000 clones, about 89% being singletons. V lost 4 bases and J lost 6, with 19 bases in between. This CDR3 spans 16 amino acids. CDR1 is ENHRY, CDR2 SYGVKD, per germline. A word on this clone: As yet, its antigen is unknown.

This chain uses TRBV10-3 with TRBJ2-1, with a possible D match to TRBD1 (8 bases). Sequencing used CD4+ or CD8+ T cells sorted from blood, obtained in a trial of the OX40 agonist ivuxolimab. The receptor comes from an adult with an advanced solid tumor such as melanoma, head and neck, liver or kidney cancer. Here the CDR3 reads CAISGDDRGGGNEQFF. CDR3 nucleotides: TGTGCCATCAGTGGTGACGACAGGGGCGGGGGCAATGAGCAGTTCTTC.